This TCR beta chain was profiled in a study of identical twins (dated by TCRdb to about 2016). Describing the broader study: To test whether fetal clonotypes persist, this study deep-sequenced TCR alpha and beta repertoires from monozygotic twins, from unrelated adults of various ages, and from cord blood. To rule out contamination, the twin experiments were replicated at different times with different library preparation protocols.

The method was 5' RACE. The sample was run on an Illumina HiSeq 2000. Template switching introduced a universal primer binding site; the final cDNA contained a unique molecular identifier, enabling accurate counting of TCR cDNA molecules. Specific primers in the conserved constant-segment region were used to synthesize first-strand cDNA for the TCR alpha and beta chains. To control for contamination, each cDNA library was double barcoded with a SMART-Mk sample barcode plus Illumina barcodes. TruSeq adapter sequences along with Illumina sample barcodes were introduced in two successive PCR steps. The Illumina HiSeq platform was used with custom primers to sequence TCR alpha and beta cDNA libraries. As for the authors' bioinformatics: Unique molecular identifiers were extracted from raw reads with MiGEC, and CDR3 positions were determined with MiXCR. For each individual, recombination models were inferred using an EM algorithm with the repgenHMM and IGoR tools. The analysis of shared clonotypes was done with the tcR package in R, with sharing normalized by the product of cloneset sizes. To study raw recombination free of thymic and clonal selection effects, out-of-frame nonproductive sequences were analyzed. Using fastp trimming at Q25 and MiXCR clonotype assembly, TCRdb reanalyzed the public sequencing data and kept in-frame beta chains. Each CDR3 protein appears once, grouped with its most common genes and DNA. TCRdb's processing, not the authors', yielded these V and J calls. Recorded for this sample are 750,000 to 950,000 distinct CDR3 sequences; over 9% of them occurred a single time. The ten most abundant clones make up 1.5% to 2% of the sample.

Every donor in the study was a healthy Caucasian. The twin cohort comprised three pairs of female monozygotic twins, all aged about 18 to 30 years. The RNA used for TCR libraries was isolated from peripheral blood mononuclear cells. The research as a whole found: Out-of-frame TCR alpha sharing in monozygotic twins was systematically underestimated by recombination models, whereas sharing between unrelated individuals was in agreement with the recombination models. Excess twin sharing in beta out-of-frame sequences was weaker because fewer shared sequences lowered the signal-to-noise ratio. Zero-insertion analyses could be partly confounded by invariant T cells such as MAIT and iNKT, though diverse VJ usage argued against such confounding for most clonotypes. Compared with coincidental sharing between unrelated individuals, an excess of low generation-probability sequences was observed among out-of-frame TCR alpha sequences shared between twins. Because the same donors could not be followed over many years, conclusions were based on cross-sectional statistical analysis. Fewer insertions were carried by abundant cord blood beta clonotypes; a weaker similar trend was observed in young adult naive repertoires, while no such trend was observed in memory repertoires.

Details on this clonotype: Its antigen specificity is not known. No clone much larger than this one lies a single base away; base qualities are absent.

Trimming takes 10 bases off V and 2 bases off J; junction bases not matched to a gene: 8. From the cysteine through the phenylalanine, the CDR3 covers 15 amino acids. The read is trimmed to its CDR3 DNA, 45 bases read in frame from base 1. This sample also appeared in a second study, on yellow fever vaccine responses in identical twins. As noted in the second study: According to the authors, in identical twins the way T cells responded to vaccination appeared partly convergent and partly personalized. The study precisely tracked vaccine-responding T cell clones in identical twins.

The clonotype originates from a woman in her late teens or twenties in good health. In this chain, TRBV12-3 or TRBV12-4 is recombined with TRBJ2-5; TRBD2 matches 12 bases in the middle. Sequences were obtained from PBMCs. The encoded CDR3 is CATGGLAGVQETQYF. The sequenced DNA: TGTGCCACCGGGGGACTAGCGGGTGTACAAGAGACCCAGTACTTC.